Described below is a single T cell receptor (beta chain) sequence and its context. Its antigen is undetermined. Germline loops: CDR1 MNHEY, CDR2 SVGEGT. This CDR3 is built from 12 residues. Unmatched junction bases numbered 1, after V lost 4 bases and J lost 5 bases. TCRdb reprocessed the RT-PCR reads via MiXCR and lists one record per CDR3 protein. The sample lists hundreds of thousands of distinct CDR3 sequences, about 25% occurring once. This record comes from a study of response to subunit inactivated influenza vaccine. Study findings and constraints: After each seasonal influenza vaccination, few new T cells are recruited, the authors suggested.

The rearrangement links TRBV6-2 or TRBV6-3 to TRBJ1-2; 7 nucleotides match TRBD1. The sequence derives from a man in his fifties who received an inactivated influenza vaccine. The sequencing used CD4+ T cells sorted from PBMCs, collected more than 4 days after vaccination. Here the CDR3 reads CASSWTGYGYTF. Written as DNA, the CDR3 is TGTGCCAGCAGTTGGACAGGTTATGGCTACACCTTC.